This T cell receptor beta chain was profiled in a study of blood T cell repertoires in COVID-19. Study-wide background: Specimens from acute and convalescent COVID-19 originated in the United States, Italy and Spain. From T cells, B-cell-depleted T cells, or PBMCs came the material, which was cDNA or gDNA.

In the authors' workflow: Researchers report that nucleated cell counts were estimated from reference gene primer amplification. Clones were read by immunoSEQ multiplex PCR, and TCRdb kept only the in-frame ones, dropping some. V and J calls and clone size follow that table, whereas D and trimming were derived from the DNA. Among about 60,000 clones listed, about 82% were seen once. This TCR was recovered from a human donor in a cohort sampled during active COVID-19. What was sequenced was peripheral blood.

The CDR3 DNA reads as TGTGCCAGCAGACCGGGGGGGAGCACAGATACGCAGTATTTT. It encodes CASRPGGSTDTQYF. The chain joins TRBV28 to TRBJ2-3; 8 bases match TRBD2. There are 14 residues in the CDR3. CDR1 MDHEN and CDR2 SYDVKM come from the germline V gene. V shed 6 bases, J shed 0 bases, and the junction held 2 bases outside the gene matches.